This entry lists 20 T cell receptor beta chains sequenced from one sample in a study of cytomegalovirus exposure and HLA in healthy donors. The study ran its PCR with 60 Vbeta and 13 Jbeta primers. Data came from immunoSEQ multiplex PCR; TCRdb stores just in-frame clones and leaves some out. This repertoire shows roughly 100,000 clones, about four fifths found once; its top ten account for under 5.5%. Material for sequencing was PBMCs. These TCRs come from a man in his forties in good health and CMV-seropositive.

The J gene is TRBJ1-2, the V gene TRBV27; no definite D call. V was trimmed by 5 bases and J by 5 bases, leaving 12 bases between them. The CDR3 runs to 13 residues. Germline V gives CDR1 MNHEY, CDR2 SMNVEV (reference sequence). CDR3 coding DNA: TGTGCCAGCAGTCCGGGAGGCGCGTATGGCTACACCTTC. It translates to CASSPGGAYGYTF.

The rearrangement uses TRBV5-1 and TRBJ2-1, with TRBD1 matching 8 bases. Trimming at V came to 6 bases and at J to 6 bases, leaving 8 bases not matched to a gene. The CDR3 runs to 14 residues. The germline gives CDR1 SGHRS, CDR2 YFSETQ. CDR3 DNA sequence: TGCGCCAGCACCTGGCAGGGGGCACGCAATGAGCAGTTCTTC. It translates to CASTWQGARNEQFF. Full variable domain (remainder filled in from reference TRBV5-1 and TRBJ2-1): KAGVTQTPRYLIKTRGQQVTLSCSPISGHRSVSWYQQTPGQGLQFLFEYFSETQRNKGNFPGRFSGRQFSNSRSEMNVSTLELGDSALYLCASTWQGARNEQFFGPGTRLTVL.

V is TRBV25-1 and J is TRBJ2-3; 11 positions match TRBD2. The CDR3 runs to 17 residues. V dropped 5 bases and J dropped 6; count of bases not matched to a gene: 13. Germline lookup yields CDR1 MGHDK and CDR2 SYGVNS. The DNA for the CDR3 is TGTGCCAGCAGTCCACTTCTAGCGGGAGGACCCAGGGATACGCAGTATTTT. This translates into CASSPLLAGGPRDTQYF.

This rearrangement joins TRBV6-1 to TRBJ2-4, with TRBD1 as a possible D gene (7 bases). The germline V and J ends were trimmed by 7 bases and 4 bases, with 11 bases remaining between them. Germline values: CDR1 MNHNS, CDR2 SASEGT. The CDR3 sequence is 13 residues long. The CDR3 DNA is TGTGCCAGCATGGCGGGACAGAAAAACATTCAGTACTTC. Translation gives CASMAGQKNIQYF.

About this clone: At one of its ends the junction is not consistent with the germline gene, which may arise from a read error. The chain has TRBV6-4 and TRBJ2-3, with 11 bases lining up with TRBD2. This CDR3 has 15 residues. Germline values: CDR1 MRHNA, CDR2 SNTAGT. The CDR3 DNA reads as TGTACCAGCAGTGAAGCTAGCGGGAGGACAGATACGCAGTATTTT. This translates into CTSSEASGRTDTQYF.

The V and J genes are TRBV6-5 and TRBJ1-2; 7 bases are a match to TRBD1. The CDR3 runs to 14 residues. The V segment lost 6 bases and the J segment 3 bases; nucleotides outside the gene matches: 7. Germline V CDR1 and CDR2: MNHEY, SVGAGI. CDR3 protein: CASSLDRADYGYTF. The CDR3 DNA is TGTGCCAGCAGCTTAGACAGGGCTGACTATGGCTACACCTTC.

This clone occurred a few times. The CDR3 spells CASTDRGNEQFF. In DNA form, the CDR3 reads TGTGCTTCCACGGACAGGGGGAATGAGCAGTTCTTC. The chain carries TRBV30 and TRBJ2-1, with TRBD1 matching 10 bases. Per the germline V gene, CDR1 is GTSNPN and CDR2 is SVGIG (reference sequence). The length of the CDR3 is 12 residues.

The chain is built from TRBV6-1 and TRBJ1-3; no clear D. Germline V gene sequence: CDR1 MNHNS, CDR2 SASEGT. Trimming removed 3 bases from V and 5 bases from J, with 17 bases in between. The length of the CDR3 is 16 residues. The CDR3 loop reads CASSEEKFWVRNTIYF. DNA for the CDR3: TGTGCCAGCAGTGAGGAGAAGTTTTGGGTGAGAAACACCATATATTTT.

This chain links TRBV28 with TRBJ2-3; 10 nucleotides match TRBD1. The germline V gene has CDR1 MDHEN and CDR2 SYDVKM. This CDR3 spans 16 amino acids. Trimming removed 5 bases from V and 1 base from J; junction bases left unmatched: 6. The CDR3 is CASSPLGTGGTDTQYF. CDR3 nucleotide sequence: TGTGCCAGCAGTCCTCTAGGGACAGGGGGCACAGATACGCAGTATTTT.

Only a few counts were recorded for this clone. The V and J genes are TRBV4-2 and TRBJ1-2; TRBD1 matches at 10 bases. The V and J ends lost 0 bases and 10 bases, in that order; junction bases with no gene match: 11. Germline-derived CDR1 and CDR2 are LGHNA and YNFKEQ. This CDR3 region has 16 residues. The CDR3 sequence: CASSQDYLGQGKDYTF. CDR3 nucleotides: TGTGCCAGCAGCCAAGACTACCTGGGACAGGGGAAAGACTACACCTTC.

The chain carries TRBV5-1 and TRBJ1-4; D unresolved. The CDR3 has 14 residues. CDR1 and CDR2 (germline): SGHRS, YFSETQ. V was pared by 2 bases and J by 3 bases, with 8 bases between. CDR3 amino acids: CASSFQDANEKLFF. CDR3 nucleotide sequence: TGCGCCAGCAGCTTCCAGGATGCTAATGAAAAACTGTTTTTT.

This chain joins TRBV15 and TRBJ2-2; the D is unclear. The CDR3 consists of 14 residues. With 5 bases removed from V and 1 base from J, the gap between germline ends came to 8 bases. Germline CDR1 LNHNV, CDR2 YYDKDF (reference sequence). CDR3 loop: CATSLNWNTGELFF. The CDR3 DNA follows: TGTGCCACCAGCCTTAATTGGAACACCGGGGAGCTGTTTTTT.

This chain links TRBV5-8 with TRBJ2-1; tentative D call: TRBD1 (6 bases). V was cut by 8 bases and J by 15 bases, with 21 bases left in between. This CDR3 has 12 residues. Germline values: CDR1 SGHTS, CDR2 YDEGEE. The CDR3 DNA reads as TGTGCCAGTAGGCCAAGGGGGTCAGTTTCGTTCTTC. The encoded protein is CASRPRGSVSFF.

The V and J genes are TRBV12-1 and TRBJ2-3; the table's TRBD1 call for D was not verified on the DNA. TRBV12-1 is noted as a pseudogene. The CDR3 covers 14 residues. The CDR3 DNA follows: TGTGCCAGCAGCTTCCGACAGGGGGCAGATACGCAGTATTTT. Its protein is CASSFRQGADTQYF.

The V gene is TRBV7-3, the J gene TRBJ2-2; 8 bases agree with TRBD1. CDR3 length: 13 amino acids. Germline values: CDR1 SGHTA, CDR2 FQGTGA. The V segment lost 4 bases and the J segment 7 bases; nucleotides outside the gene matches: 2. The CDR3 protein is CASSSGTGGELFF. The CDR3 DNA reads as TGTGCCAGCAGCTCTGGGACAGGCGGGGAGCTGTTTTTT.

This chain links TRBV18 with TRBJ1-2; D is perhaps TRBD1 (6 bases). V shed 1 base and J shed 5 bases, with 11 bases lying between them. The CDR3 covers 14 residues. Germline V CDR1 and CDR2: KGHSH, LQKENI. The CDR3 DNA is TGTGCCAGCTCACCACAAGACAGGACGTATGGCTACACCTTC. Its protein product is CASSPQDRTYGYTF. The entire variable domain, with the rest obtained from reference TRBV18 and TRBJ1-2, is as follows: NAGVMQNPRHLVRRRGQEARLRCSPMKGHSHVYWYRQLPEEGLKFMVYLQKENIIDESGMPKERFSAEFPKEGPSILRIQQVVRGDSAAYFCASSPQDRTYGYTFGSGTRLTVV.

The chain links TRBV27 to TRBJ2-5; possibly TRBD1 for D (5 bases). With 3 bases removed from V and 0 bases from J, the gap between germline ends came to 5 bases. Per the germline V gene, CDR1 is MNHEY and CDR2 is SMNVEV (reference sequence). The CDR3 is made up of 13 amino acids. The chain's CDR3 is CASSLDNQETQYF. As DNA, the CDR3 is TGTGCCAGCAGTTTGGACAACCAAGAGACCCAGTACTTC.

This sequence joins TRBV18 and TRBJ1-6; 7 bases map to TRBD1. V shed 6 bases, J shed 8 bases, and the junction held 13 bases outside the gene matches. Germline V CDR1 and CDR2: KGHSH, LQKENI. This CDR3 has 16 amino acids. This CDR3 reads CASSSQPGQNHSPLHF. CDR3 coding DNA: TGTGCCAGCTCCTCCCAACCGGGACAGAATCATTCACCCCTCCACTTT. Combining the CDR3 with reference TRBV18 and TRBJ1-6 gives the whole variable domain NAGVMQNPRHLVRRRGQEARLRCSPMKGHSHVYWYRQLPEEGLKFMVYLQKENIIDESGMPKERFSAEFPKEGPSILRIQQVVRGDSAAYFCASSSQPGQNHSPLHFGNGTRLTVT.

CDR3 in DNA: TGTGCCAGCAGCCAATTCTTCGAGGCGGACTCCTACGAGCAGTACTTC. It translates to CASSQFFEADSYEQYF. V and J are TRBV16 and TRBJ2-7; D is undetermined. This CDR3 has 16 residues. The V end was cut by 1 base, the J end by 0 bases, with 13 bases between. Germline assignment: CDR1 KGHSY and CDR2 FQNENV.

The V and J genes are TRBV5-1 and TRBJ2-7; the match to TRBD1 covers 9 bases. The junction had 4 bases not matched to a gene; V was cut back by 4 bases and J by 2 bases. The V gene's germline CDR1 is SGHRS and CDR2 YFSETQ. The CDR3 length is 14 residues. The DNA of the CDR3 is TGCGCCAGCAGCGGGACAGGGACCCCCTACGAGCAGTACTTC. This encodes CASSGTGTPYEQYF.